What follows are 26 T cell receptor beta chains derived from one specimen sequenced in a study of tissue T cells after allogeneic stem cell transplantation (dated by TCRdb to about 2022). Per the publication, the time point label means: human tissue collected at research (rapid) autopsy. Library construction relied on the immunoSEQ multiplex PCR assay. Entries here come from immuneACCESS through TCRdb and include only in-frame sequences with V and J called. Some clones fail to appear in such tables; in the studies checked, an unresolved V gene covers under half of the shortfall, and the cause of the remainder is unknown. The sample includes 7,500 to 10,000 clones, with roughly 60% observed a single time. The ten largest clones add up to 9.6% of the sample. The sample consisted of tissue from the jejunum, taken at autopsy. All receptors come from a woman aged 18-50 years with breast cancer.

A remark on this clone: The same CDR3 arises from other DNA sequences in this sample as well. J is TRBJ1-3 and V is TRBV9; D unresolved. CDR1 is SGDLS, CDR2 YYNGEE, per germline. Trimming shortened V by 2 bases and J by 8 bases, and 5 bases separated the two germline ends. The CDR3 is made up of 11 amino acids. The CDR3 region has the DNA TGTGCCAGCAGCGTCGGGGACACCATATATTTT. This translates into CASSVGDTIYF.

V gene TRBV19 combines with J gene TRBJ1-6; maybe TRBD1 (6 bases). V was shortened by 5 bases and J by 8 bases, with 16 bases between the two germline ends. Per germline, CDR1 LNHDA and CDR2 SQIVND (reference sequence). There are 15 residues in the CDR3. The CDR3 sequence is CASSLMGGGDSPLHF. The CDR3, as DNA: TGTGCCAGTAGTCTCATGGGAGGGGGGGATTCACCCCTCCACTTT.

The chain has TRBV2 and TRBJ1-4, with no clear D. Germline CDR1 is SNHLY and CDR2 is FYNNEI. The CDR3 length is 12 residues. Deletions cut 1 base from V and 8 bases from J, with 5 bases between. The CDR3 spells CASSEGGEKLFF. In DNA, the CDR3 is TGTGCCAGCAGTGAAGGAGGGGAAAAACTGTTTTTT.

The V call is TRBV7-2, the J call TRBJ1-1; D might be TRBD1 (6 bases). The CDR3 sequence is 13 residues long. V was trimmed by 4 bases and J by 7 bases, leaving 13 bases between them. Per the germline V gene, CDR1 is SGHTA and CDR2 is FQGNSA. The CDR3 DNA reads TGTGCCAGCAGCTCTATAAGACAGGTTGAAGCTTTCTTT. It specifies CASSSIRQVEAFF.

V is TRBV2 and J is TRBJ2-7; TRBD1 matches at 8 bases. The CDR3 is 14 residues long. J gave up 6 bases and V 5 bases, and 9 bases lay outside the gene matches. Per germline, CDR1 SNHLY and CDR2 FYNNEI. In DNA form, the CDR3 reads TGTGCCAGCAGTTCCCAGGGGGCTGTCCGCGAGCAGTACTTC. This codes for CASSSQGAVREQYF.

This clone has a handful of counts. J is TRBJ2-1 and V is TRBV18; tentative D call: TRBD2 (5 bases). Germline CDR1 and CDR2: KGHSH and LQKENI. This CDR3 spans 16 amino acids. The V end lost 1 base, the J end lost 6 bases, and 16 bases lay between the germline ends. CDR3 protein: CASSPRGPKRANEQFF. DNA of the CDR3: TGTGCCAGCTCACCACGAGGGCCAAAGAGGGCCAATGAGCAGTTCTTC.

This clone showed up just a few times. The V and J genes are TRBV5-4 and TRBJ1-3; D gene uncertain. The CDR3 spans 15 residues. Germline CDR1 SGHNT, CDR2 YYREEE (reference sequence). Trimming removed 6 bases from V and 0 bases from J, with 13 bases in between. CDR3 DNA: TGTGCCAGCAAAAGCCCTGAGTCCTCTGGAAACACCATATATTTT. This sequence encodes CASKSPESSGNTIYF.

The CDR3 reads CASIPGTSGGETQYF. Written as DNA, the CDR3 is TGCGCCAGCATTCCCGGGACTAGCGGCGGAGAGACCCAGTACTTC. The chain is built from TRBV5-1 and TRBJ2-5; 11 bases match TRBD2. This CDR3 has 15 amino acids. Looked up from germline, CDR1 is SGHRS and CDR2 is YFSETQ. V lost 6 bases, J lost 4 bases, and 8 bases stayed unmatched.

The V call is TRBV7-2, the J call TRBJ2-7; unclear D gene. This CDR3 contains 13 residues. Germline values: CDR1 SGHTA, CDR2 FQGNSA. V gave up 0 bases and J gave up 4 bases, with 7 bases separating them. The CDR3 here is CASSLAWGYEQYF. The CDR3 region has the DNA TGTGCCAGCAGCTTAGCTTGGGGTTACGAGCAGTACTTC.

The chain has TRBV7-2 and TRBJ2-2; D remains unclear. The V and J ends lost 0 bases and 5 bases respectively, with 13 bases between them. Germline lookup yields CDR1 SGHTA and CDR2 FQGNSA. The CDR3 is 16 residues long. Here the CDR3 DNA reads TGTGCCAGCAGCTTAGCGCGATCGATAGAAACCGGGGAGCTGTTTTTT. Translated, it gives CASSLARSIETGELFF. Drawing the rest from reference TRBV7-2 and TRBJ2-2, the complete variable domain is GAGVSQSPSNKVTEKGKDVELRCDPISGHTALYWYRQSLGQGLEFLIYFQGNSAPDKSGLPSDRFSAERTGGSVSTLTIQRTQQEDSAVYLCASSLARSIETGELFFGEGSRLTVL.

In this sample, this clone turned up a few times. Additional DNA sequences in this sample encode the identical CDR3. V usage is TRBV7-2 and J usage is TRBJ2-5; D remains unclear. Deletions cut 1 base from V and 5 bases from J, with 8 bases between. Germline values: CDR1 SGHTA, CDR2 FQGNSA. This CDR3 is built from 13 residues. The CDR3 bases are TGTGCCAGCAGCTTAGATCGCTCGGAGACCCAGTACTTC. Translation gives CASSLDRSETQYF.

This chain links TRBV6-5 with TRBJ1-6; D gene unclear. The CDR3 sequence is 13 residues long. Trimming stripped 4 bases from V and 7 bases from J, with 8 bases between. CDR1 is MNHEY, CDR2 SVGAGI, per germline. The CDR3 DNA is TGTGCCAGCAGTTCGGTAGCGAATTCACCCCTCCACTTT. Translation gives CASSSVANSPLHF.

The chain combines TRBV19 with TRBJ2-7, with TRBD2 matching over 10 bases. Germline CDR1 LNHDA, CDR2 SQIVND (reference sequence). CDR3 length: 16 amino acids. Losses at the gene ends were 5 bases for V and 6 bases for J; bases not matched to a gene: 13. CDR3 sequence: CASSPRLAGEGSEQYF. In DNA, the CDR3 is TGTGCCAGTAGTCCTCGCCTAGCGGGAGAAGGTTCCGAGCAGTACTTC.

This rearrangement joins TRBV2 to TRBJ2-2, with 10 bases fitting TRBD2. J lost 14 bases, V lost 6 bases, and 9 bases had no gene match. The CDR3 loop spans 13 amino acids. The germline CDR1 and CDR2 sequences are SNHLY and FYNNEI. CDR3 sequence: CASRASGSGGLFF. CDR3 nucleotide sequence: TGTGCCAGCAGGGCTAGCGGGAGTGGGGGCCTGTTTTTT.

By proportion, this clone is medium-sized. The J gene is TRBJ1-1, the V gene TRBV6-5; D ambiguous. This CDR3 contains 14 residues. Looked up from germline, CDR1 is MNHEY and CDR2 is SVGAGI. V gave up 3 bases and J gave up 3 bases, with 11 bases separating them. CDR3 loop: CASSYNRADTEAFF. The CDR3 nucleotides read TGTGCCAGCAGTTATAATCGGGCAGACACTGAAGCTTTCTTT.

This clone was detected only once. Other DNA sequences from this sample encode an identical CDR3 as well. This chain connects TRBV18 to TRBJ2-7, with 9 bases lining up with TRBD1. The CDR3 is 15 residues long. V lost 3 bases, J lost 2 bases, and 5 bases stayed unmatched. CDR1 is KGHSH, CDR2 LQKENI, per germline. The CDR3 loop reads CASSPRRDRAYEQYF. DNA of the CDR3: TGTGCCAGCTCACCTCGCCGGGACAGGGCCTACGAGCAGTACTTC.

There are a few counts of this clone. The chain uses TRBV5-1 and TRBJ1-5, with D unclear. Germline CDR1 SGHRS, CDR2 YFSETQ. There are 15 residues in the CDR3. The germline V and J ends were trimmed by 1 base and 3 bases, with 11 bases remaining between them. CDR3 bases: TGCGCCAGCAGCTTGTTCGGGCAGACCAATCAGCCCCAGCATTTT. Its protein product is CASSLFGQTNQPQHF. The full variable domain, in which reference TRBV5-1 and TRBJ1-5 provide the parts outside the CDR3, is KAGVTQTPRYLIKTRGQQVTLSCSPISGHRSVSWYQQTPGQGLQFLFEYFSETQRNKGNFPGRFSGRQFSNSRSEMNVSTLELGDSALYLCASSLFGQTNQPQHFGDGTRLSIL.

The J gene is TRBJ2-7, the V gene TRBV7-2; perhaps TRBD1 as D (5 bases). The V end was cut by 0 bases, the J end by 2 bases, with 14 bases between. CDR1 is SGHTA and CDR2 is FQGNSA in the germline V gene. The CDR3 length is 16 residues. This CDR3 is CASSLAVGQATYEQYF. CDR3 nucleotide sequence: TGTGCCAGCAGCTTAGCAGTGGGGCAGGCCACCTACGAGCAGTACTTC.

This sequence joins TRBV30 and TRBJ1-4; no definite D call. Germline V gene sequence: CDR1 GTSNPN, CDR2 SVGIG (reference sequence). The CDR3 runs to 13 residues. The V end lost 4 bases, the J end lost 6 bases, and 12 bases lay between the germline ends. DNA for the CDR3: TGTGCCTGGAACTCCAGGACTCATGAAAAACTGTTTTTT. Amino acids: CAWNSRTHEKLFF.

This rearrangement joins TRBV7-9 to TRBJ1-2; 9 nucleotides match TRBD1. V shed 4 bases and J 8 bases; nucleotides not matched to a gene: 5. CDR1 and CDR2 from the germline V gene are SEHNR and FQNEAQ (reference sequence). The CDR3 runs to 13 residues. The CDR3 nucleotides read TGTGCCAGCAGCTGGTCCGACAGGGGGGGCTACACCTTC. Its protein is CASSWSDRGGYTF. Supplemented by reference TRBV7-9 and TRBJ1-2, the full variable domain reads DTGVSQNPRHKITKRGQNVTFRCDPISEHNRLYWYRQTLGQGPEFLTYFQNEAQLEKSRLLSDRFSAERPKGSFSTLEIQRTEQGDSAMYLCASSWSDRGGYTFGSGTRLTVV.

This chain joins TRBV6-5 and TRBJ2-7; 8 bases fit TRBD2. The CDR3 sequence is 15 residues long. V lost 0 bases to trimming and J lost 3 bases; unmatched junction nucleotides: 4. Germline loops: CDR1 MNHEY, CDR2 SVGAGI. The CDR3: CASSYSGAGVYEQYF. Written as DNA, the CDR3 is TGTGCCAGCAGTTACTCGGGAGCGGGGGTCTACGAGCAGTACTTC.

The genes are TRBV5-4 and TRBJ2-3, with 12 bases lining up with TRBD2. Germline V gives CDR1 SGHNT, CDR2 YYREEE (reference sequence). The J segment lost 3 bases and the V segment lost 4 bases, leaving 12 bases of the junction unmatched. The CDR3 extends over 18 amino acids. The CDR3 sequence is CASSPGRASGGETDTQYF. The CDR3 DNA is TGTGCCAGCAGCCCCGGCCGGGCTAGCGGGGGGGAAACAGATACGCAGTATTTT.

The CDR3 bases are TGTGCCAGCTCACCCTCGGGAGGGGACTATGGCTACACCTTC. Amino acid sequence: CASSPSGGDYGYTF. This chain connects TRBV18 to TRBJ1-2; maybe TRBD1 (5 bases). Germline V gene lookup returns CDR1 KGHSH and CDR2 LQKENI. Trimming pared 3 bases from V and 3 bases from J, leaving 11 bases between. The CDR3 loop spans 14 amino acids.

This sequence joins TRBV3-1 (or the pseudogene TRBV3-2) and TRBJ1-2, with D unresolved. CDR3 length: 12 amino acids. Trimming took 6 bases from V and 7 from J, leaving 12 bases between them. In germline, CDR1 is LGHDT, CDR2 YNNKEL (reference sequence). The CDR3 DNA is TGTGCCAGCAGTTACAGTCTCTCTGGCTACACCTTC. The encoded protein is CASSYSLSGYTF.

This clone was picked up one time. This rearrangement joins TRBV7-6 to TRBJ2-7; 11 bases fit TRBD1. Germline V lookup: CDR1 SGHVS, CDR2 FNYEAQ. The CDR3 has 15 amino acids. V trimming: 5 bases; J trimming: 4 bases; junction bases outside the gene matches: 7. CDR3: CASSLGTGGGYEQYF. In nucleotides, the CDR3 is TGTGCCAGCAGCCTCGGGACAGGGGGGGGTTACGAGCAGTACTTC.

This chain links TRBV25-1 with TRBJ2-3; TRBD2 matches at 7 bases. The CDR3 sequence is 16 residues long. The V gene's germline CDR1 is MGHDK and CDR2 SYGVNS. V shed 1 base, J shed 2 bases, and the junction held 6 bases outside the gene matches. CDR3 sequence: CASSEWEGSATDTQYF. The CDR3 region has the DNA TGTGCCAGCAGTGAATGGGAGGGGTCCGCCACAGATACGCAGTATTTT. Full variable domain (outside the CDR3, taken from reference TRBV25-1 and TRBJ2-3): EADIYQTPRYLVIGTGKKITLECSQTMGHDKMYWYQQDPGMELHLIHYSYGVNSTEKGDLSSESTVSRIRTEHFPLTLESARPSHTSQYLCASSEWEGSATDTQYFGPGTRLTVL.